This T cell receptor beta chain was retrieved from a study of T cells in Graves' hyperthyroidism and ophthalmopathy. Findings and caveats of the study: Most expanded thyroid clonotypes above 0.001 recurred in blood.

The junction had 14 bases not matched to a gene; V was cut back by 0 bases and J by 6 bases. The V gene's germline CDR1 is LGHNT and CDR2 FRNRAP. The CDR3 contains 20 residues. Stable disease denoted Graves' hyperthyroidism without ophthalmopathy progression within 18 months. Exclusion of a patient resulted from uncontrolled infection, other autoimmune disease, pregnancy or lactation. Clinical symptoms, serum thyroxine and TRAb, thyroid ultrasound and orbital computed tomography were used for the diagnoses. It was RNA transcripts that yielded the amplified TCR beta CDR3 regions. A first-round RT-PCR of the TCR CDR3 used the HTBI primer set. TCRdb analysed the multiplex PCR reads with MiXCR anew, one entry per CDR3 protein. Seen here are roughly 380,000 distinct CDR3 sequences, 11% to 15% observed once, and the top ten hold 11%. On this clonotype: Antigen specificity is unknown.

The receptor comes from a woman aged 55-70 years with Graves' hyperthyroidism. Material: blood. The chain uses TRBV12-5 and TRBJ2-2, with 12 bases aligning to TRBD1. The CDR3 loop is CASGLVYLGQGALGAGELFF. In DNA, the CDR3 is TGTGCTAGTGGTTTGGTGTATCTGGGACAGGGGGCGTTAGGGGCCGGGGAGCTGTTTTTT.